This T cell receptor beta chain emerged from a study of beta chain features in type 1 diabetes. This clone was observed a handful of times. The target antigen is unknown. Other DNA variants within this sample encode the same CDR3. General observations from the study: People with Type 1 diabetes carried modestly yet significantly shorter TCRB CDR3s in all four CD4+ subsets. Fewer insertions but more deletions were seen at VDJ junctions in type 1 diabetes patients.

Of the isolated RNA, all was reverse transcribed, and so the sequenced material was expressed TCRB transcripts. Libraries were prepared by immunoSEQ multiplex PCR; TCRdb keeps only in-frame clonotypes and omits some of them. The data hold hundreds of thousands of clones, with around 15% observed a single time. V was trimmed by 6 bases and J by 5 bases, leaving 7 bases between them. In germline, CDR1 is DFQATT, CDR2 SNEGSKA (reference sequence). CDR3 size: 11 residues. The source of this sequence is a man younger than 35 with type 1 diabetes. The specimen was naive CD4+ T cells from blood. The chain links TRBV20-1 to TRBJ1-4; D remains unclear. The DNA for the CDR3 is TGCAGTGCACGGCTGAATGAAAAACTGTTTTTT. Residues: CSARLNEKLFF.